This T cell receptor beta chain was sequenced in a study of blood T cell repertoires in COVID-19. Method: immunoSEQ multiplex PCR; TCRdb's copy keeps in-frame clones and lacks some. Here the sample spans 200,000 to 250,000 clones, over 75% being singletons. This CDR3 spans 13 amino acids. Input material: PBMCs or T cells enriched from blood (not recorded which). The chain employs TRBV21-1 and TRBJ1-2. TRBV21-1 is a recognized pseudogene. This clonotype was obtained from a woman aged 50 to 60 with acute COVID-19. The DNA for the CDR3 is TGTGCCAGCAGCAAAGGCCGCGTCTATGGCTACACCTTC. Translation: CASSKGRVYGYTF.